This TCR beta chain was identified in a study of shared clonotypes between healthy human individuals. Germline V gene sequence: CDR1 MGHRA, CDR2 YSYEKL. V gave up 2 bases and J gave up 7 bases, with 15 bases separating them. This CDR3 comprises 14 residues. TCRdb keeps only in-frame clones here, not all; method: immunoSEQ multiplex PCR. The sample lists some 1,100,000 clones; approximately 78% were seen once. The gene calls are TRBV4-1 and TRBJ2-7; D uncertain. This receptor was obtained from a man aged 18-30 years in good health. Some clones in this sample may be carry-over from other donors' samples. Sequencing was carried out using memory CD4+ T cells from PBMCs. Subset described: CD45RA-negative fraction. CDR3 sequence: CASSQPDTLREQYF. DNA for the CDR3: TGCGCCAGCAGCCAACCAGATACTCTACGGGAGCAGTACTTC.